What follows are 18 T cell receptor beta chains derived from one specimen sequenced in a study of PD-1 blockade in classical Hodgkin lymphoma. Data came from immunoSEQ multiplex PCR; TCRdb stores just in-frame clones and leaves some out. Among some 84,000 clones listed, roughly 90% were seen once. All patients relapsed after autologous stem cell transplantation, and brentuximab vedotin exposure varied. The starting material was peripheral blood mononuclear cells (PBMCs), obtained at baseline. Receptors were obtained from a human donor with classical Hodgkin lymphoma.

V is TRBV4-2 and J is TRBJ2-6, with D possibly TRBD2 on 7 matching bases. The CDR3 totals 17 residues. V lost 2 bases and J lost 2, with 13 bases in between. Germline V gene sequence: CDR1 LGHNA, CDR2 YNFKEQ. The DNA of the CDR3 is TGTGCCAGCAGCCAACGCGGGGGCTTGGCTGGGGCCAACGTCCTGACTTTC. It codes for CASSQRGGLAGANVLTF.

V usage is TRBV11-2 and J usage is TRBJ2-1, with D possibly called TRBD1 or TRBD2 (5 bases each). The CDR3 runs 16 residues. The germline V gene has CDR1 SGHAT and CDR2 FQNNGV. V gave up 5 bases and J gave up 7 bases, with 21 bases separating them. CDR3 sequence (DNA): TGTGCCAGCAGCCCGGGACCCCCCTTGGTGATGAATGAGCAGTTCTTC. This codes for CASSPGPPLVMNEQFF.

This clone was recorded once. The chain has TRBV13 and TRBJ1-4; D ambiguous. This CDR3 spans 14 amino acids. Germline CDR1 is PRHDT and CDR2 is FYEKMQ (reference sequence). The V end was cut by 1 base, the J end by 8 bases, with 11 bases between. CDR3 in amino acids: CASSLERKGEKLFF. The CDR3 nucleotides read TGTGCCAGCAGCTTAGAACGCAAAGGAGAAAAACTGTTTTTT.

V gene TRBV9 combines with J gene TRBJ2-1; 10 nucleotides agree with TRBD1. This CDR3 has 15 amino acids. Germline V lookup: CDR1 SGDLS, CDR2 YYNGEE. Trimming cost V 3 bases and J 1 base; bases outside gene matches: 1. CDR3 sequence reads: CASSEGQGSYNEQFF. In DNA, the CDR3 is TGTGCCAGCAGCGAGGGACAGGGGTCCTACAATGAGCAGTTCTTC. Full variable domain (outside the CDR3, taken from reference TRBV9 and TRBJ2-1): DSGVTQTPKHLITATGQRVTLRCSPRSGDLSVYWYQQSLDQGLQFLIQYYNGEERAKGNILERFSAQQFPDLHSELNLSSLELGDSALYFCASSEGQGSYNEQFFGPGTRLTVL.

The chain uses TRBV6-5 and TRBJ2-3; TRBD2 matches at 10 bases. The CDR3 sequence is 15 residues long. The V and J ends lost 5 bases and 3 bases, in that order; junction bases with no gene match: 5. Germline loops: CDR1 MNHEY, CDR2 SVGAGI. CDR3 bases: TGTGCCAGCAGTAGACTAGCGGGTGGGACAGATACGCAGTATTTT. Its protein is CASSRLAGGTDTQYF.

The chain links TRBV6-5 to TRBJ1-4; 7 positions match TRBD1. The CDR3 covers 15 residues. Germline loops: CDR1 MNHEY, CDR2 SVGAGI. V trimming: 4 bases; J trimming: 4 bases; junction bases outside the gene matches: 6. The CDR3 loop is CASSSRQGLNEKLFF. The CDR3 DNA reads TGTGCCAGCAGTTCCCGACAGGGCCTTAATGAAAAACTGTTTTTT.

V gene TRBV19 combines with J gene TRBJ2-7; D tentatively reads TRBD1 or TRBD2 (5 bases each). CDR1 and CDR2 (germline): LNHDA, SQIVND (reference sequence). This CDR3 is built from 15 residues. V lost 6 bases and J 2 bases, leaving 17 bases between the germline ends. The CDR3 loop reads CASRLTWDGAYEQYF. CDR3 coding DNA: TGTGCCAGTAGATTGACCTGGGACGGCGCCTACGAGCAGTACTTC.

The rearrangement uses TRBV5-1 and TRBJ2-1; tentative D call: TRBD1 (6 bases). Germline V gives CDR1 SGHRS, CDR2 YFSETQ. The length of the CDR3 is 14 residues. With 0 bases removed from V and 6 bases from J, the gap between germline ends came to 10 bases. The CDR3, as DNA: TGCGCCAGCAGCTTGGGGGACAAAATCAATGAGCAGTTCTTC. Residues: CASSLGDKINEQFF.

This clone was recorded only once. The chain recombines TRBV30 with TRBJ1-2; D call uncertain. CDR3 length: 15 residues. Germline CDR1 is GTSNPN and CDR2 is SVGIG (reference sequence). V was cut by 2 bases and J by 2 bases, with 15 bases left in between. CDR3 nucleotides: TGTGCCTGGAGTATTCGGGCAGGCGCGAACTATGGCTACACCTTC. As protein: CAWSIRAGANYGYTF.

The chain recombines TRBV4-3 with TRBJ1-4; TRBD1 matches at 8 bases. J gave up 1 base and V 0 bases, and 10 bases lay outside the gene matches. CDR1 LGHNA and CDR2 YSLEER come from the germline V gene. There are 19 residues in the CDR3. As DNA, the CDR3 is TGCGCCAGCAGCCAAGACAGATCAGGGGGCGCGGAAACTAATGAAAAACTGTTTTTT. Encoded protein: CASSQDRSGGAETNEKLFF.

V gene TRBV30 combines with J gene TRBJ2-7; maybe TRBD2 (5 bases). CDR3 size: 14 residues. Germline V lookup: CDR1 GTSNPN, CDR2 SVGIG (reference sequence). The V end lost 2 bases, the J end lost 3 bases, and 14 bases lay between the germline ends. The CDR3 region is CAWSTVGVFYEQYF. The CDR3 DNA sequence: TGTGCCTGGAGTACCGTGGGAGTTTTCTACGAGCAGTACTTC. The full variable domain, its missing parts supplied by reference TRBV30 and TRBJ2-7, is SQTIHQWPATLVQPVGSPLSLECTVEGTSNPNLYWYRQAAGRGLQLLFYSVGIGQISSEVPQNLSASRPQDRQFILSSKKLLLSDSGFYLCAWSTVGVFYEQYFGPGTRLTVT.

This rearrangement joins TRBV5-4 to TRBJ1-1; D is undetermined. Per the germline V gene, CDR1 is SGHNT and CDR2 is YYREEE (reference sequence). The CDR3 runs 12 residues. Trimming took off 2 bases at V and 1 base at J, with 3 bases between the two ends. The CDR3 reads CASSFGNTEAFF. For the CDR3, the DNA is TGTGCCAGCAGCTTCGGGAACACTGAAGCTTTCTTT.

This clone was picked up a small number of times. This sequence joins TRBV4-2 and TRBJ1-1; the match to TRBD1 covers 7 bases. Looked up from germline, CDR1 is LGHNA and CDR2 is YNFKEQ. The CDR3 is 14 amino acids. With V trimmed by 4 bases and J by 1 base, 3 bases remained unmatched. DNA of the CDR3: TGTGCCAGCAGCCCTCCAGGGGGGAACACTGAAGCTTTCTTT. Translating it yields CASSPPGGNTEAFF.

The chain recombines TRBV2 with TRBJ1-4, with a possible D match to TRBD1 (6 bases). Trimming shortened V by 6 bases and J by 0 bases, and 8 bases separated the two germline ends. Germline CDR1 is SNHLY and CDR2 is FYNNEI. The CDR3 extends over 14 amino acids. DNA of the CDR3: TGTGCCAGCAGATGGACAGCAACTAATGAAAAACTGTTTTTT. Translating gives CASRWTATNEKLFF.

This sequence joins TRBV7-9 and TRBJ2-2, with a possible D match to TRBD2 (5 bases). Trimming removed 5 bases at V and 8 bases at J, with 15 bases between. Germline CDR1 reads SEHNR; CDR2 reads FQNEAQ (reference sequence). The CDR3 totals 14 residues. CDR3 in DNA: TGTGCCAGCAGCCCCAGGACTGGTGTAGGGGAGCTGTTTTTT. This codes for CASSPRTGVGELFF. Combining the CDR3 with reference TRBV7-9 and TRBJ2-2 gives the whole variable domain DTGVSQNPRHKITKRGQNVTFRCDPISEHNRLYWYRQTLGQGPEFLTYFQNEAQLEKSRLLSDRFSAERPKGSFSTLEIQRTEQGDSAMYLCASSPRTGVGELFFGEGSRLTVL.

The chain carries TRBV11-2 and TRBJ2-1; 7 nucleotides agree with TRBD2. With 2 bases clipped from V and 0 bases from J, the junction kept 1 base outside the gene matches. Germline CDR1 is SGHAT and CDR2 is FQNNGV. CDR3 size: 15 residues. The CDR3 bases are TGTGCCAGCAGCTTAACGGGGGGCTCCTACAATGAGCAGTTCTTC. This codes for CASSLTGGSYNEQFF.

V is TRBV14 and J is TRBJ2-1, with 11 bases lining up with TRBD2. There are 16 residues in the CDR3. J gave up 5 bases and V 4 bases, and 7 bases lay outside the gene matches. Germline CDR1 is SGHDN and CDR2 is FVKESK. CDR3 bases: TGTGCCAGCAGCCTTAACCAGGGACTAGCGGACAATGAGCAGTTCTTC. This sequence encodes CASSLNQGLADNEQFF.

The V gene is TRBV18, the J gene TRBJ1-2; tentatively, D is TRBD1 (6 bases). Trimming stripped 5 bases from V and 7 bases from J, with 14 bases between. This CDR3 spans 13 amino acids. Germline loops: CDR1 KGHSH, CDR2 LQKENI. This CDR3 reads CASSTGTGSGYTF. Written as DNA, the CDR3 is TGTGCCAGCTCAACAGGAACAGGGTCTGGCTACACCTTC.